Following are 24 T cell receptor beta chains from one sample sequenced in a study of T cell repertoires in ileal Crohn's disease. Sequencing was performed with immunoSEQ multiplex PCR; in TCRdb, only in-frame clones are kept and a portion is missing. The profile shows approximately 6,900 clones, approximately 86% of them singletons. The sample comprised ileal tissue. Receptor source: an adult with Crohn's disease.

V gene TRBV10-1 combines with J gene TRBJ2-1; D perhaps matches TRBD1 (6 bases). This CDR3 region has 13 residues. Between the trimmed V and J ends, which lost 9 bases and 3 bases, there was a span of 12 bases. From germline, CDR1 is WNHNN and CDR2 SYGVQD (reference sequence). The CDR3 loop is CARGTPNYNEQFF. CDR3 bases: TGCGCCAGGGGGACACCGAACTACAATGAGCAGTTCTTC.

The rearrangement links TRBV7-2 to TRBJ1-5; TRBD1 matches at 9 bases. The CDR3 has 15 amino acids. Per germline, CDR1 SGHTA and CDR2 FQGNSA. The J segment lost 7 bases and the V segment lost 5 bases, leaving 9 bases of the junction unmatched. The CDR3 nucleotides are TGTGCCAGCAGCCTGGGACAGGGAATCGGGCAGCCCCAGCATTTT. Translating it yields CASSLGQGIGQPQHF.

The CDR3 here is CATSREGPPTGYTF. CDR3 DNA sequence: TGTGCCACCAGCAGAGAGGGCCCACCGACTGGCTACACCTTC. The chain couples TRBV15 to TRBJ1-2; unclear D gene. The length of the CDR3 is 14 residues. V lost 0 bases to trimming and J lost 7 bases, with 12 bases between them. Germline V gene sequence: CDR1 LNHNV, CDR2 YYDKDF (reference sequence).

V gene TRBV18 combines with J gene TRBJ1-2, with 12 nucleotides matching TRBD1. Germline V gene data show CDR1 as KGHSH and CDR2 as LQKENI. After removal of 6 bases from V and 8 bases from J, the junction contained 13 bases not matched to a gene. The CDR3 sequence is 16 residues long. The CDR3 DNA reads TGTGCCAGCTCCCCTTCTTGGGGACAGGGGGCTTACGGCTACACCTTC. Translation: CASSPSWGQGAYGYTF. The full variable domain, in which reference TRBV18 and TRBJ1-2 provide the parts outside the CDR3, is NAGVMQNPRHLVRRRGQEARLRCSPMKGHSHVYWYRQLPEEGLKFMVYLQKENIIDESGMPKERFSAEFPKEGPSILRIQQVVRGDSAAYFCASSPSWGQGAYGYTFGSGTRLTVV.

A single count supports this clone. The chain links TRBV7-8 to TRBJ2-7; 9 bases are shared with TRBD1. The CDR3 runs 16 residues. The V gene end was trimmed by 4 bases and the J gene end by 0 bases; junction bases not matched to a gene: 7. The germline gives CDR1 SGHVS, CDR2 FQNEAQ. The CDR3 nucleotides read TGTGCCAGCAGCTCACGCGACAGGGGGAGCTCCTACGAGCAGTACTTC. It codes for CASSSRDRGSSYEQYF.

This clone turned up a few times. The chain uses TRBV5-6 and TRBJ2-2; 11 bases map to TRBD2. Looked up from germline, CDR1 is SGHDT and CDR2 is YYEEEE. CDR3 size: 16 residues. Trimming at V came to 3 bases and at J to 4 bases, leaving 5 bases not matched to a gene. This CDR3 reads CASSSWGLAVTGELFF. The CDR3 nucleotides are TGTGCCAGCAGCTCCTGGGGACTAGCGGTCACCGGGGAGCTGTTTTTT. Based on the CDR3 plus reference TRBV5-6 and TRBJ2-2, the full variable domain is DAGVTQSPTHLIKTRGQQVTLRCSPKSGHDTVSWYQQALGQGPQFIFQYYEEEERQRGNFPDRFSGHQFPNYSSELNVNALLLGDSALYLCASSSWGLAVTGELFFGEGSRLTVL.

The chain recombines TRBV28 with TRBJ2-1, with 10 nucleotides matching TRBD2. CDR1 and CDR2 from the germline V gene are MDHEN and SYDVKM. The CDR3 consists of 15 residues. With V trimmed by 6 bases and J by 5 bases, 7 bases remained unmatched. DNA of the CDR3: TGTGCCAGCAGAGCGGGACTAGCGAGAGACAATGAGCAGTTCTTC. This encodes CASRAGLARDNEQFF.

This rearrangement joins TRBV2 to TRBJ2-7, with D perhaps matching TRBD1 (5 bases). Trimming shortened V by 7 bases and J by 1 base, and 14 bases separated the two germline ends. Germline V lookup: CDR1 SNHLY, CDR2 FYNNEI. The CDR3 consists of 14 residues. The CDR3 DNA is TGTGCCAGCAATATGTTTCAGGGTTCCTACGAGCAGTACTTC. Amino acid sequence: CASNMFQGSYEQYF.

The chain uses TRBV28 and TRBJ2-3; 9 bases align to TRBD2. With 4 bases clipped from V and 0 bases from J, the junction kept 2 bases outside the gene matches. CDR1 and CDR2 from the germline V gene are MDHEN and SYDVKM. This CDR3 region has 15 residues. The CDR3, as DNA: TGTGCCAGCAGTTCAGCGGGAGGCAGCACAGATACGCAGTATTTT. This codes for CASSSAGGSTDTQYF. Together with reference TRBV28 and TRBJ2-3, the CDR3 gives the full variable domain: DVKVTQSSRYLVKRTGEKVFLECVQDMDHENMFWYRQDPGLGLRLIYFSYDVKMKEKGDIPEGYSVSREKKERFSLILESASTNQTSMYLCASSSAGGSTDTQYFGPGTRLTVL.

This chain links TRBV11-3 with TRBJ2-1; 13 bases line up with TRBD2. CDR3 length: 17 amino acids. V trimming: 0 bases; J trimming: 6 bases; junction bases outside the gene matches: 5. Germline CDR1 and CDR2: SGHNT and YENEEA. DNA of the CDR3: TGTGCCAGCAGCTTAGATCGGGGACTAGCGGGAATCAATGAGCAGTTCTTC. Translated, it gives CASSLDRGLAGINEQFF.

The rearrangement uses TRBV11-2 and TRBJ2-3; 9 positions match TRBD1. With V trimmed by 1 base and J by 3 bases, 8 bases remained unmatched. The CDR3 has 17 amino acids. Looked up from germline, CDR1 is SGHAT and CDR2 is FQNNGV. CDR3 sequence: CASSLGTYRGPTDTQYF. CDR3 in DNA: TGTGCCAGCAGCTTAGGTACTTACAGGGGGCCGACAGATACGCAGTATTTT.

This chain links TRBV7-8 with TRBJ2-2; maybe TRBD1 (7 bases). V lost 5 bases to trimming and J lost 1 base, with 14 bases between them. Germline V gene data show CDR1 as SGHVS and CDR2 as FQNEAQ. This CDR3 is 16 amino acids long. The CDR3 coding sequence is TGTGCCAGCAGCCCCCAGGGGGGATTGAACACCGGGGAGCTGTTTTTT. Translating it yields CASSPQGGLNTGELFF.

V is TRBV5-1 and J is TRBJ2-3; D remains unclear. V shed 4 bases and J shed 0 bases, with 3 bases lying between them. Germline CDR1 SGHRS, CDR2 YFSETQ. The CDR3 has 12 residues. In DNA, the CDR3 is TGCGCCAGCAGCCTTAGCACAGATACGCAGTATTTT. This sequence encodes CASSLSTDTQYF.

This CDR3 is CASRTGLADYNEQFF. The DNA of the CDR3 is TGTGCCAGCAGGACCGGACTAGCGGATTACAATGAGCAGTTCTTC. The chain uses TRBV6-1 and TRBJ2-1; 10 nucleotides match TRBD2. The germline V gene encodes CDR1 MNHNS and CDR2 SASEGT. The CDR3 has 15 amino acids. V lost 6 bases to trimming and J lost 4 bases; unmatched junction nucleotides: 6.

J is TRBJ1-1 and V is TRBV2; 9 nucleotides agree with TRBD1. CDR3 length equals 12 residues. Germline loops: CDR1 SNHLY, CDR2 FYNNEI. V shed 6 bases and J 7 bases; nucleotides not matched to a gene: 3. CDR3: CASSGQGLEAFF. Here the CDR3 DNA reads TGTGCCAGCAGCGGACAGGGGCTTGAAGCTTTCTTT.

This chain joins TRBV29-1 and TRBJ2-7; 8 positions match TRBD1. CDR3 length: 12 residues. With 2 bases clipped from V and 6 bases from J, the junction kept 3 bases outside the gene matches. Germline V gives CDR1 SQVTM, CDR2 ANQGSEA. CDR3 residues: CSVERTGSEQYF. The DNA of the CDR3 is TGCAGCGTTGAAAGGACAGGGAGCGAGCAGTACTTC.

The rearrangement joins TRBV5-1 to TRBJ1-1, with 12 bases lining up with TRBD1. V dropped 5 bases and J dropped 1; count of bases not matched to a gene: 3. The CDR3 contains 15 residues. Looked up from germline, CDR1 is SGHRS and CDR2 is YFSETQ. The CDR3 spells CASRGQGASNTEAFF. CDR3 in DNA: TGCGCCAGCAGGGGACAGGGGGCGTCGAACACTGAAGCTTTCTTT.

V usage is TRBV9 and J usage is TRBJ2-1; TRBD2 matches at 8 bases. The CDR3 is 14 amino acids. J lost 9 bases, V lost 5 bases, and 10 bases had no gene match. Germline CDR1 and CDR2: SGDLS and YYNGEE. CDR3 sequence: CASRGGAGVGEQFF. CDR3 DNA: TGTGCCAGCAGGGGTGGAGCGGGAGTTGGTGAGCAGTTCTTC.

This clone came up a few times. The chain uses TRBV28 and TRBJ1-2, with 7 bases lining up with TRBD1. CDR3 length: 13 amino acids. Germline-derived CDR1 and CDR2 are MDHEN and SYDVKM. With 5 bases clipped from V and 6 bases from J, the junction kept 6 bases outside the gene matches. The CDR3 here is CASSVRGADGYTF. In nucleotides, the CDR3 is TGTGCCAGCAGTGTCAGGGGGGCGGATGGCTACACCTTC.

This rearrangement joins TRBV5-1 to TRBJ1-4; TRBD1 aligns across 8 bases. The CDR3 is made up of 16 amino acids. Trimming cost V 0 bases and J 7 bases; bases outside gene matches: 8. Germline V gene data show CDR1 as SGHRS and CDR2 as YFSETQ. DNA for the CDR3: TGCGCCAGCAGCTTGGTTCGTGGGACAGGAGGTGAAAAACTGTTTTTT. Translated, it gives CASSLVRGTGGEKLFF.

The genes are TRBV20-1 and TRBJ2-5; D ambiguous. The germline gives CDR1 DFQATT, CDR2 SNEGSKA (reference sequence). The CDR3 has 10 residues. V was cut by 6 bases and J by 5 bases, with 7 bases left in between. The CDR3 reads CSAIEETQYF. The DNA of the CDR3 is TGCAGTGCGATTGAGGAGACCCAGTACTTC.

V is TRBV27 and J is TRBJ2-1; 10 nucleotides line up with TRBD2. Germline loops: CDR1 MNHEY, CDR2 SMNVEV (reference sequence). Trimming removed 3 bases from V and 6 bases from J; junction bases left unmatched: 23. The CDR3 is 21 amino acids. The DNA for the CDR3 is TGTGCCAGCAGTTTCAGGGTTAGGAGCGGGAGGGCCGTTTGGGTATGCAATGAGCAGTTCTTC. It encodes CASSFRVRSGRAVWVCNEQFF.

The rearrangement links TRBV4-2 to TRBJ2-3; no definite D call. CDR3 length: 15 amino acids. From germline, CDR1 is LGHNA and CDR2 YNFKEQ. The ends were cut back, 4 bases at V and 4 bases at J, with 15 bases in the middle. The CDR3 DNA follows: TGTGCCAGCAGCCCCGGCAGGTTGGGCGCAGATACGCAGTATTTT. Translated, it gives CASSPGRLGADTQYF.

The chain combines TRBV6-4 with TRBJ1-1, with D unresolved. Per germline, CDR1 MRHNA and CDR2 SNTAGT. Trimming stripped 2 bases from V and 1 base from J, with 17 bases between. This CDR3 has 17 amino acids. CDR3 DNA sequence: TGTGCCAGCAGTGACAAACTTCGACATGTGAGGAACACTGAAGCTTTCTTT. It specifies CASSDKLRHVRNTEAFF.